This T cell receptor beta chain was identified in a study of blood T cells in healthy people across ages (dated by TCRdb to 2013 to 2016). About the full investigation: Template switching captured roughly one uniquely barcoded TCR beta cDNA molecule per two T cells in model experiments. Using deep sequencing normalized with unique cDNA molecular identifiers, the study measured how TCR beta repertoire diversity changes with age. The donors were split into four age groups: young (average 16 years), middle-aged (roughly 40), aged (62) and long-lived (more than 80). Using the same blood draw, the study looked at two additional independent replicas of 1 million unique cDNA reads for two donors, one aged 18 to 29 and the other aged 80 or older. Donors of different ages were randomly distributed across sequencing lanes to avoid experimental bias.

Libraries were constructed by 5' RACE. The run used an Illumina HiSeq 2500. A second PCR of roughly 6 to 11 cycles was performed with a sample-barcoded 5' primer and a J-beta primer mix. A unique molecular identifier was introduced onto each TCR beta cDNA molecule by a template-switch 5' adaptor carrying 12 random nucleotides. At least 2.5 million CDR3-containing paired-end reads were obtained from each sample. First-strand cDNA synthesis was performed from all RNA using the Mint cDNA synthesis kit, with priming by a TRBC-specific oligonucleotide. All cDNA was treated with uracil-DNA glycosylase and then went through a first 18-cycle PCR with the universal primers M1SS and BC2_uni_R. Per the authors' processing: Each sample was normalized by randomly selecting 1 million high-quality reads, each carrying a distinct molecular identifier. Reads sharing molecular identifiers were discarded rather than binned into consensus sequences. CDR3 identification, clonotype clustering and error correction used MiTCR with a Q25 quality threshold and the strictest error-elimination algorithm. A nonparametric unseen species model using Euler transformation provided a lower-bound estimate of total TCR beta diversity. TCRdb reworked the public reads: Q25 trimming with fastp, MiXCR clone assembly, productive beta chains retained. Every entry covers one CDR3 protein and lists the most common genes and DNA from its rows. The V and J calls come from TCRdb's annotation, not from the publication. The sample yields 1.5 million to 2 million distinct CDR3 sequences; roughly 27% were counted once. The top ten clones comprise around 7.7% of the sample.

The donors were roughly 40 Caucasian individuals from Russia, aged roughly 6 to 100 years, who were systemically healthy. Each donor gave ten milliliters of peripheral blood, collected into EDTA-treated Vacutainer tubes. Ficoll-Paque density-gradient centrifugation was used to isolate PBMCs, with at least 7 million obtained per sample. Total RNA, at least 5.5 micrograms per sample, was extracted from PBMCs with Trizol reagent. The percentages of naive CD45RAhigh/CD27high T cells were determined by flow cytometry on a PBMC aliquot from every donor. CDR1 and CDR2, per the germline V gene, are MDHEN and SYDVKM. Measured from the cysteine to the phenylalanine, the CDR3 is 15 residues long. Here the CDR3 DNA is all that survives: 45 bases in frame from base 1. General conclusions and limits of the study: The CMV infection status of donors was not known, potentially confounding age-related changes in expanded clonotypes. A strong correlation was found between observed TCR beta diversity and the percentage of naive T cells measured by flow cytometry. Because profiling used bulk unsorted PBMCs, naive and antigen-experienced compartments could not be compared conclusively. Compared with the aged group, the long-lived group had more naive CD4+ T cells, fewer expanded clones and increased TCR diversity, suggesting age selection. Estimates of total diversity from one million sequenced T cells were regarded as lower bounds and underestimates. As age increased, observed TCR beta diversity per million T cells dropped in a roughly linear way, and a significant reduction was already evident by age about 36.

Comment on this clonotype: Its binding antigen is unknown. A read error may produce the germline difference seen at one junction end.

The sequence was obtained from a woman aged 30 to 39 in good health. Sequencing used blood. Rearrangement joined TRBV28 to TRBJ2-6; the D segment cannot be called with confidence. The CDR3 corresponds to CACSLRGSGANVLTF. The sequence in DNA is TGTGCCTGCAGTTTGAGAGGCTCTGGGGCCAACGTCCTGACTTTC.